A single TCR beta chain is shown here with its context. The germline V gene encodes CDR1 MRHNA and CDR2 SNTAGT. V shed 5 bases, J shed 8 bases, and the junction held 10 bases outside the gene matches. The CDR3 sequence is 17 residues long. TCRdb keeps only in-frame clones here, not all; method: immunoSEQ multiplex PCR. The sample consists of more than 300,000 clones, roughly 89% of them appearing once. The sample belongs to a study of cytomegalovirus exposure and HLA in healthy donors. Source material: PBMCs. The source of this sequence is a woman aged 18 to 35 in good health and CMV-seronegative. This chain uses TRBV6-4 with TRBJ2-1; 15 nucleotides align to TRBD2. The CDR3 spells CASSRHPGLAGGDEQFF. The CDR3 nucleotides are TGTGCCAGCAGTCGGCACCCGGGACTAGCGGGAGGTGATGAGCAGTTCTTC.